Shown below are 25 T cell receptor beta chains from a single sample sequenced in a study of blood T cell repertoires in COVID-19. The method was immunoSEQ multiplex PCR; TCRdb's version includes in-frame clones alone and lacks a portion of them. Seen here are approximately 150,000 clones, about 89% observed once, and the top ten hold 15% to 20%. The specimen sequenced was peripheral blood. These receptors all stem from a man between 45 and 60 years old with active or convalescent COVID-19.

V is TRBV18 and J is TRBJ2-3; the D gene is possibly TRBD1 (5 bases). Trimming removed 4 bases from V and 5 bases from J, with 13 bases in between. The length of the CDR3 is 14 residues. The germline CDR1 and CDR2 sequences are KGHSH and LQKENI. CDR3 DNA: TGTGCCAGCTCACAGTCAGGGCAATTAGATACGCAGTATTTT. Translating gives CASSQSGQLDTQYF.

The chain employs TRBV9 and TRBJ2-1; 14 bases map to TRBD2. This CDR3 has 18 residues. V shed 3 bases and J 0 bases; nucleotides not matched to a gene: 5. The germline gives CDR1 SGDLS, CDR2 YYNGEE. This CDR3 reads CASSARLAGGSSYNEQFF. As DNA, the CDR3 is TGTGCCAGCAGCGCGAGACTAGCGGGGGGGAGCTCCTACAATGAGCAGTTCTTC.

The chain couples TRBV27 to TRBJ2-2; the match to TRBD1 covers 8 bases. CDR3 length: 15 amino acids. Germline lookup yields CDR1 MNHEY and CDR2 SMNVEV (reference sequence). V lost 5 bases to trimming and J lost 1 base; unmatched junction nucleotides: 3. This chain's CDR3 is CASSGQGGNTGELFF. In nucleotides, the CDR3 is TGTGCCAGCAGTGGACAGGGTGGGAACACCGGGGAGCTGTTTTTT.

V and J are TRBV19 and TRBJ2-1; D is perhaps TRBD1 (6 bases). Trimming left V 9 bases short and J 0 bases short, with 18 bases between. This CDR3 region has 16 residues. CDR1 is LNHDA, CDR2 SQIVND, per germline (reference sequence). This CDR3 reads CASRQDPQSSYNEQFF. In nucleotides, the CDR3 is TGTGCCAGCAGACAGGACCCCCAAAGCTCCTACAATGAGCAGTTCTTC.

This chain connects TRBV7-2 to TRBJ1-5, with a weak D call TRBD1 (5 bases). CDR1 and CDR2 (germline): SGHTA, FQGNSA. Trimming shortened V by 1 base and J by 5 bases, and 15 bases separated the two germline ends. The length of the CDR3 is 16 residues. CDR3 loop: CASSLDPGSTYQPQHF. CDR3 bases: TGTGCCAGCAGCTTAGATCCAGGGTCCACTTATCAGCCCCAGCATTTT.

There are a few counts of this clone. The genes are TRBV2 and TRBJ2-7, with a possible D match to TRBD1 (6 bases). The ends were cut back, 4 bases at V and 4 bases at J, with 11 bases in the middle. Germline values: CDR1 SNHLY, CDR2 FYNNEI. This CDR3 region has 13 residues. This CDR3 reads CASSVVGAYEQYF. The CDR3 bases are TGTGCCAGCAGTGTGGTGGGGGCATACGAGCAGTACTTC.

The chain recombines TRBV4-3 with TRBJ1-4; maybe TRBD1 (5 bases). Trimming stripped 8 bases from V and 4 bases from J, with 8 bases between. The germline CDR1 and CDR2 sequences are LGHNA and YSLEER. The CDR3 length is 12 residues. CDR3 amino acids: CASGHHNEKLFF. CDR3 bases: TGCGCCAGCGGACATCATAATGAAAAACTGTTTTTT.

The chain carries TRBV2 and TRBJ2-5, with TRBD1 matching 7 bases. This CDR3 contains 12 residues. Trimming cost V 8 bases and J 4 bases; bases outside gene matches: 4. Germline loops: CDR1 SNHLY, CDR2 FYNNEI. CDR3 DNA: TGTGCCAGCGGGACAGAAGGAGAGACCCAGTACTTC. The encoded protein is CASGTEGETQYF.

The CDR3 coding sequence is TGTGCCAGCAGCTCGGGGTCGGGGAAGACCCAGTACTTC. Amino acid sequence: CASSSGSGKTQYF. The genes are TRBV7-2 and TRBJ2-5; possibly TRBD2 for D (5 bases). Germline loops: CDR1 SGHTA, CDR2 FQGNSA. The CDR3 runs 13 residues. Trimming cost V 4 bases and J 6 bases, with 12 bases left between them.

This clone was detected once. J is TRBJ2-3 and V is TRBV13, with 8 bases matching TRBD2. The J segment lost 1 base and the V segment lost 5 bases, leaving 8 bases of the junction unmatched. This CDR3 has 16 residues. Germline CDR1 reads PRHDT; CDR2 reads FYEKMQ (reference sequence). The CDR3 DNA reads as TGTGCCAGCAGCGATGTCGGTAGCGGGGGCACAGATACGCAGTATTTT. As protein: CASSDVGSGGTDTQYF.

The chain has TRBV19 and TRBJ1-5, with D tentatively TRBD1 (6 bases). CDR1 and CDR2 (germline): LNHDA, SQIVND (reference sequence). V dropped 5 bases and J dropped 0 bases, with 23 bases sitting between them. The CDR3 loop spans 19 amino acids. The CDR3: CASSRSRGQRDLSNQPQHF. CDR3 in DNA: TGTGCCAGTAGTCGCTCCCGAGGACAGCGTGACCTTAGCAATCAGCCCCAGCATTTT.

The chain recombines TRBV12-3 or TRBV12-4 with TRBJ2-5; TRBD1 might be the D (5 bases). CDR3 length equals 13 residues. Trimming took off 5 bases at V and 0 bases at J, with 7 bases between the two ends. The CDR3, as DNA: TGTGCCAGCAGTCGGACATACCAAGAGACCCAGTACTTC. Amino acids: CASSRTYQETQYF.

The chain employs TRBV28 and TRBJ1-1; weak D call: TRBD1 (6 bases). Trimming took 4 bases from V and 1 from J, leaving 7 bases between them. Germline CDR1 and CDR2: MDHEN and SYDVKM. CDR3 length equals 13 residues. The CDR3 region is CASSYRENTEAFF. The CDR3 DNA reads TGTGCCAGCAGTTACAGGGAGAACACTGAAGCTTTCTTT.

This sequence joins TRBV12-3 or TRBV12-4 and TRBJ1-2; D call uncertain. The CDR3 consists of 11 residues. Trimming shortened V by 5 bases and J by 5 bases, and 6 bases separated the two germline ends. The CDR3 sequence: CASSPGYGYTF. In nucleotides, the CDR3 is TGTGCCAGCAGTCCGGGTTATGGCTACACCTTC.

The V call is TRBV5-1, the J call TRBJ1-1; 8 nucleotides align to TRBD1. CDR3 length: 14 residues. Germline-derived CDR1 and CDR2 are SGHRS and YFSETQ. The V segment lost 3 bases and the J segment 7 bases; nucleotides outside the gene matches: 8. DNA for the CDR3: TGCGCCAGCAGCTCGGGACAGGCCGCCGTTGAAGCTTTCTTT. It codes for CASSSGQAAVEAFF.

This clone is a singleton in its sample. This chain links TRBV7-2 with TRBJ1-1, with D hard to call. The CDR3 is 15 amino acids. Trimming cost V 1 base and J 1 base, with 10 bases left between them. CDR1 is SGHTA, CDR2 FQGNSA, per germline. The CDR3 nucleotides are TGTGCCAGCAGCTTAGTCTCGCCGGGGAACACTGAAGCTTTCTTT. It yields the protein CASSLVSPGNTEAFF.

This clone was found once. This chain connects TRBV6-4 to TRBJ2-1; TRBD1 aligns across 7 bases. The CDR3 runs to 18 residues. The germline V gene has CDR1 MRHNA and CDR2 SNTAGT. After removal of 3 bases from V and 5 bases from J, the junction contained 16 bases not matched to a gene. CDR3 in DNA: TGTGCCAGCAGTGAATTTTTTACGGGACAGAGAATTCACAATGAGCAGTTCTTC. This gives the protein CASSEFFTGQRIHNEQFF.

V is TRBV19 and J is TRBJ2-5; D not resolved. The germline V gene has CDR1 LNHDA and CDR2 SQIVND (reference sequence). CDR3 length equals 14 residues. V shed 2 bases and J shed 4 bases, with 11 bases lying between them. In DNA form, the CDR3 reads TGTGCCAGTAGTATAACGGCGGCAAGAGAGACCCAGTACTTC. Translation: CASSITAARETQYF.

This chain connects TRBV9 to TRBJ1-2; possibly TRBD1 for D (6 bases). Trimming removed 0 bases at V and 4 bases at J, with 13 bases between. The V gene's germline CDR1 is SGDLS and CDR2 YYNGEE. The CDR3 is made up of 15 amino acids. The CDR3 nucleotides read TGTGCCAGCAGCGTAGACAGGGACCGTGGCTATGGCTACACCTTC. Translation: CASSVDRDRGYGYTF.

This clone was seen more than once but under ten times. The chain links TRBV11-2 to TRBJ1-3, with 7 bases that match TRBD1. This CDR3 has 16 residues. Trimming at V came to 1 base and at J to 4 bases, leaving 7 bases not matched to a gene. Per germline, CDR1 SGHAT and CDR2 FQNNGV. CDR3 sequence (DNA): TGTGCCAGCAGCTTAGCCTCCCCGACAGGGGGAAACACCATATATTTT. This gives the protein CASSLASPTGGNTIYF.

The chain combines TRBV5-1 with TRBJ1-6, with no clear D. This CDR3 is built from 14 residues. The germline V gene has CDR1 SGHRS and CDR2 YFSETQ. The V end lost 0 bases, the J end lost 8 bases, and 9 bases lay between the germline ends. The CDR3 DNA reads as TGCGCCAGCAGCTTGGTGGCAGCGGATTCACCCCTCCACTTT. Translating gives CASSLVAADSPLHF.

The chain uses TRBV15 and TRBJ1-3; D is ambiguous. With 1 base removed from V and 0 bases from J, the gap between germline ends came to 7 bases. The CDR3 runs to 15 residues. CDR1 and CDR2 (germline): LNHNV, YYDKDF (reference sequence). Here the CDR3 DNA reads TGTGCCACCAGCAGAGCTGGCAGCTCTGGAAACACCATATATTTT. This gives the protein CATSRAGSSGNTIYF.

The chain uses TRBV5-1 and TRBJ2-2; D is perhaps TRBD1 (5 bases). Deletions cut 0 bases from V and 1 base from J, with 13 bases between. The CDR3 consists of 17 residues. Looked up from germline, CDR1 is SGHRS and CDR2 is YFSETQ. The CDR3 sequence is CASSLGGSLRNTGELFF. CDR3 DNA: TGCGCCAGCAGCTTGGGGGGCAGCCTGCGGAACACCGGGGAGCTGTTTTTT.

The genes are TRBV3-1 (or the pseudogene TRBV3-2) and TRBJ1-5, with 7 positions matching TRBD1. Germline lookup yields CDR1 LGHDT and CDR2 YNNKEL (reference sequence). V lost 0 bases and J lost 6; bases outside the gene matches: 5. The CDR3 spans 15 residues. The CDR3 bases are TGTGCCAGCAGCCAAGATACAGGGGCGGTTCAGCCCCAGCATTTT. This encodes CASSQDTGAVQPQHF.

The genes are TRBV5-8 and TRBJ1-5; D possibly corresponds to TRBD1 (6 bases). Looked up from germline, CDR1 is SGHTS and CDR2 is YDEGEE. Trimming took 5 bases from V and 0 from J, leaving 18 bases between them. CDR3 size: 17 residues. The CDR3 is CASSFGQHFTSNQPQHF. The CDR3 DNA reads TGTGCCAGCAGTTTTGGACAGCACTTCACTAGCAATCAGCCCCAGCATTTT.